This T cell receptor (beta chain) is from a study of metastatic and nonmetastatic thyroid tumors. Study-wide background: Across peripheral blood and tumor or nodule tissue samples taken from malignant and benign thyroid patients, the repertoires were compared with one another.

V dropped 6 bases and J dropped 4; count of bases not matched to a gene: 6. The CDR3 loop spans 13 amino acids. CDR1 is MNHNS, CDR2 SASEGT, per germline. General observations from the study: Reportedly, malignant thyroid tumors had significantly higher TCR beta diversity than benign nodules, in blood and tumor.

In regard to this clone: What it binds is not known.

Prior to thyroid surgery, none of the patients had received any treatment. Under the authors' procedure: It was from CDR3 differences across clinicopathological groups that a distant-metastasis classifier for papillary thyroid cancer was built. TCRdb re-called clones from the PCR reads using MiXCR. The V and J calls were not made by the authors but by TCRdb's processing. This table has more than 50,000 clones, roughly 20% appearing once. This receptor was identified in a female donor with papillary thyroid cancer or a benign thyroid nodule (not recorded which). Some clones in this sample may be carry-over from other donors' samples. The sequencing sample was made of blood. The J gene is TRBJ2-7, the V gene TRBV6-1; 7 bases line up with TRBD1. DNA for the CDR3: TGTGCCAGCAGCTCCGGGACAGAGTACGAGCAGTACTTC. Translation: CASSSGTEYEQYF.